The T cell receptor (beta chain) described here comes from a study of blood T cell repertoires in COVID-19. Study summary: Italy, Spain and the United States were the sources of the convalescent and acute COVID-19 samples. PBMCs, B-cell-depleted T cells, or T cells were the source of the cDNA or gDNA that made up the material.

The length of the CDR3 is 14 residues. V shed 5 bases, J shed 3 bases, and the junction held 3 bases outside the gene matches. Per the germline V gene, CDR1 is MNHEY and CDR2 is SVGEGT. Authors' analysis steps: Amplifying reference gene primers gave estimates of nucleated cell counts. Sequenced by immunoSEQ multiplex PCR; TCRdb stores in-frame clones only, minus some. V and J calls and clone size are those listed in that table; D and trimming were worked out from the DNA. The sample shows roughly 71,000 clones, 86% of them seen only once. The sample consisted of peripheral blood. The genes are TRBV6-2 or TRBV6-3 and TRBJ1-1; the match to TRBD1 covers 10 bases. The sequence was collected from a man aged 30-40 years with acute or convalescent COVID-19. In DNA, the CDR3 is TGTGCCAGCAGTGCGACAGGGGGCTACACTGAAGCTTTCTTT. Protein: CASSATGGYTEAFF.